This T cell receptor (beta chain) was captured by sequencing in a study of CD8 T cells in Susac syndrome. Random-hexamer reverse transcription was applied to about 0.45 to 1 ug RNA. One entry per CDR3 protein, called by TCRdb with MiXCR from the immunoSEQ multiplex PCR reads. Of roughly 100,000 distinct CDR3 sequences detected, 94% appear once; the ten largest clones hold over 0.4%. Trimming removed 7 bases from V and 0 bases from J; junction bases left unmatched: 14. The CDR3 covers 18 residues. In germline, CDR1 is MNHEY, CDR2 SMNVEV (reference sequence). The study, taken as a whole, reports: Expansion of Susac CD8+ clones peaked in TEMRA cells and in active patients.

Comments on this clonotype: Antigen: not known.

Sequenced sample: CD8+ T cells from PBMCs. This sequence was found in a human donor with Susac syndrome. The chain employs TRBV27 and TRBJ1-5, with 8 bases matching TRBD1. This CDR3 reads CASTLVAGGRFSNQPQHF. The CDR3 nucleotides are TGTGCCAGCACCTTAGTTGCAGGGGGCAGATTTAGCAATCAGCCCCAGCATTTT.